The 17 T cell receptor beta chains listed next were all sequenced from one sample in a study of T cell responses to AZD1222 COVID-19 vaccine. The protocol was immunoSEQ multiplex PCR, while the TCRdb copy is restricted to in-frame clones and leaves out a portion. The sample has 150,000 to 200,000 clones, more than 70% seen once. The sample here was peripheral blood, taken 28 days after the second AZD1222 dose. These receptors all come from an adult who received the AZD1222 COVID-19 vaccine.

In its sample, this clone was seen once. The chain employs TRBV3-1 (or the pseudogene TRBV3-2) and TRBJ2-7; weak D call: TRBD2 (5 bases). V dropped 2 bases and J dropped 7 bases, with 12 bases sitting between them. The CDR3 has 13 residues. Germline lookup yields CDR1 LGHDT and CDR2 YNNKEL (reference sequence). CDR3 DNA: TGTGCCAGCAGCCAATCCCTAGCCCGAGAGCAGTACTTC. It specifies CASSQSLAREQYF.

This clone was seen a single time. The rearrangement links TRBV10-3 to TRBJ2-6; a possible D gene is TRBD2 (5 bases). Trimming removed 2 bases at V and 0 bases at J, with 11 bases between. Looked up from germline, CDR1 is ENHRY and CDR2 is SYGVKD. The CDR3 is made up of 17 amino acids. CDR3 amino acids: CAISESGWSSGANVLTF. The CDR3 DNA reads TGTGCCATCAGTGAGAGCGGATGGAGCTCTGGGGCCAACGTCCTGACTTTC.

The chain links TRBV28 to TRBJ1-5; D gene ambiguous. Germline loops: CDR1 MDHEN, CDR2 SYDVKM. CDR3 length equals 14 residues. The V gene lost 4 bases and the J gene lost 4 bases, with 11 bases spanning the gap. CDR3 nucleotides: TGTGCCAGCAGTTCCCGACGAGTGAATCAGCCCCAGCATTTT. It yields the protein CASSSRRVNQPQHF.

The chain combines TRBV28 with TRBJ1-1; D gene ambiguous. V lost 1 base and J lost 5, with 14 bases in between. The CDR3 is 15 amino acids. CDR1 is MDHEN, CDR2 SYDVKM, per germline. CDR3 nucleotides: TGTGCCAGCAGTTTATCGGGCGGTGCCCATACTGAAGCTTTCTTT. Protein: CASSLSGGAHTEAFF.

This clone was counted between two and nine times. The chain couples TRBV28 to TRBJ1-5; the D gene is possibly TRBD1 (5 bases). The CDR3 is 15 residues long. The germline gives CDR1 MDHEN, CDR2 SYDVKM. The ends were cut back, 4 bases at V and 6 bases at J, with 16 bases in the middle. In DNA form, the CDR3 reads TGTGCCAGCAGTTCTCTCCTGGGCGGGGCTCAGCCCCAGCATTTT. It translates to CASSSLLGGAQPQHF. The variable domain in full, with the rest retrieved from reference TRBV28 and TRBJ1-5, is DVKVTQSSRYLVKRTGEKVFLECVQDMDHENMFWYRQDPGLGLRLIYFSYDVKMKEKGDIPEGYSVSREKKERFSLILESASTNQTSMYLCASSSLLGGAQPQHFGDGTRLSIL.

The rearrangement joins TRBV7-9 to TRBJ2-5; 12 bases fit TRBD1. This CDR3 region has 16 residues. Germline values: CDR1 SEHNR, CDR2 FQNEAQ (reference sequence). The ends lost 3 bases at V and 5 bases at J; junction bases unmatched: 7. The CDR3 is CASSFGDRGRGETQYF. CDR3 nucleotides: TGTGCCAGCAGCTTTGGGGACAGGGGGCGCGGGGAGACCCAGTACTTC.

The chain joins TRBV29-1 to TRBJ2-3, with TRBD2 as a possible D gene (5 bases). Germline loops: CDR1 SQVTM, CDR2 ANQGSEA. The CDR3 sequence is 13 residues long. Trimming pared 4 bases from V and 2 bases from J, leaving 10 bases between. For the CDR3, the DNA is TGCAGCGTTGGAGGGTCCAACACAGATACGCAGTATTTT. This codes for CSVGGSNTDTQYF.

The rearrangement uses TRBV6-2 or TRBV6-3 and TRBJ2-7; 9 bases line up with TRBD2. The germline V gene has CDR1 MNHEY and CDR2 SVGEGT. The CDR3 is 16 amino acids. J lost 6 bases, V lost 2 bases, and 11 bases had no gene match. The CDR3 region is CASSYPALAGPPEQYF. The CDR3 DNA reads as TGTGCCAGCAGTTACCCCGCCCTAGCGGGACCCCCCGAGCAGTACTTC.

The V and J genes are TRBV5-8 and TRBJ1-1; D is unresolved. The V end lost 2 bases, the J end lost 4 bases, and 12 bases lay between the germline ends. The germline gives CDR1 SGHTS, CDR2 YDEGEE. The CDR3 extends over 14 amino acids. The CDR3 spells CASSFPSPSTEAFF. The CDR3 DNA is TGTGCCAGCAGCTTTCCCAGTCCTAGCACTGAAGCTTTCTTT.

The rearrangement joins TRBV19 to TRBJ1-2; perhaps TRBD1 as D (6 bases). Trimming pared 7 bases from V and 2 bases from J, leaving 14 bases between. Germline V CDR1 and CDR2: LNHDA, SQIVND (reference sequence). CDR3 length: 14 amino acids. The DNA for the CDR3 is TGTGCCAGTACCCAGGGGTACTTAAACTATGGCTACACCTTC. Amino acid sequence: CASTQGYLNYGYTF. The full variable domain, completed using reference TRBV19 and TRBJ1-2, is DGGITQSPKYLFRKEGQNVTLSCEQNLNHDAMYWYRQDPGQGLRLIYYSQIVNDFQKGDIAEGYSVSREKKESFPLTVTSAQKNPTAFYLCASTQGYLNYGYTFGSGTRLTVV.

The rearrangement uses TRBV24-1 and TRBJ2-1; 11 bases line up with TRBD2. The V gene end was trimmed by 3 bases and the J gene end by 4 bases; junction bases not matched to a gene: 4. This CDR3 contains 16 residues. The germline V gene encodes CDR1 KGHDR and CDR2 SFDVKD. The CDR3 DNA reads TGTGCCACCAGTGATAGTAGCGGGAGGGAGTACAATGAGCAGTTCTTC. Translation gives CATSDSSGREYNEQFF.

V is TRBV19 and J is TRBJ2-1; 11 nucleotides match TRBD2. The trim removed 8 bases at V and 2 bases at J, leaving 2 bases unmatched. The CDR3 has 14 residues. Looked up from germline, CDR1 is LNHDA and CDR2 is SQIVND (reference sequence). In nucleotides, the CDR3 is TGTGCCAGTCGGGGACTAGCGGCCTACAATGAGCAGTTCTTC. This codes for CASRGLAAYNEQFF.

The J gene is TRBJ2-2, the V gene TRBV5-1; 11 bases align to TRBD2. This CDR3 contains 16 residues. From germline, CDR1 is SGHRS and CDR2 YFSETQ. Germline trimming cut 4 bases from V and 0 bases from J; bases unmatched to any gene: 2. The CDR3, as DNA: TGCGCCAGCAGCCAGACTAGCGGGACGAACACCGGGGAGCTGTTTTTT. This sequence encodes CASSQTSGTNTGELFF.

This chain uses TRBV5-6 with TRBJ2-7; D might be TRBD2 (6 bases). The CDR3 sequence is 15 residues long. Trimming took 6 bases from V and 0 from J, leaving 16 bases between them. Germline V gene data show CDR1 as SGHDT and CDR2 as YYEEEE. The DNA for the CDR3 is TGTGCCAGCACCCTCCGTGGGGGGAGCTCCTACGAGCAGTACTTC. Encoded protein: CASTLRGGSSYEQYF.

The CDR3 region is CASSQERQGPYEQYF. The CDR3 bases are TGTGCCAGCAGCCAAGAACGTCAGGGCCCCTACGAGCAGTACTTC. The V gene is TRBV4-2, the J gene TRBJ2-7, with TRBD1 as a possible D gene (5 bases). This CDR3 region has 15 residues. V lost 0 bases and J lost 2, with 11 bases in between. The germline V gene has CDR1 LGHNA and CDR2 YNFKEQ.

The chain carries TRBV19 and TRBJ2-7; the D gene could be TRBD1 or TRBD2 (5 bases each). V gave up 3 bases and J gave up 4 bases, with 16 bases separating them. This CDR3 has 15 amino acids. The germline gives CDR1 LNHDA, CDR2 SQIVND (reference sequence). The CDR3 coding sequence is TGTGCCAGTAGTATTCGCAGGGACGTTGGGTACGAGCAGTACTTC. Protein sequence: CASSIRRDVGYEQYF.

This sequence joins TRBV3-1 (or the pseudogene TRBV3-2) and TRBJ1-2, with 9 bases matching TRBD1. From germline, CDR1 is LGHDT and CDR2 YNNKEL (reference sequence). The V segment lost 2 bases and the J segment 9 bases; nucleotides outside the gene matches: 7. The CDR3 spans 14 residues. CDR3 coding DNA: TGTGCCAGCAGCCAACCCCGGGACAGGGACCGCTACACCTTC. Translated: CASSQPRDRDRYTF.